The entry below describes one TCR beta chain. Its antigen is undetermined. The germline gives CDR1 LNHDA, CDR2 SQIVND (reference sequence). V was cut by 5 bases and J by 7 bases, with 14 bases left in between. This CDR3 has 14 residues. The record originates from a study of CD4 T cells in relation to SARS-CoV-2 and coronaviruses. CD4+ T cells from unexposed donors were obtained before the COVID-19 pandemic (2011-2018). The cells were cultured for 9 to 11 days before CD4+ T cells were isolated. Produced via immunoSEQ multiplex PCR; TCRdb's table is partial and in-frame only. Found here are roughly 20,000 clones, 60% to 75% of them singletons; the top ten hold 30%.

The TCR originated in a human donor in good health. The J gene is TRBJ2-2, the V gene TRBV19, with D perhaps matching TRBD1 (5 bases). Sequencing input: CD4+ T cells from PBMCs, cultured in vitro. For the CDR3, the DNA is TGTGCCAGTAGTCGGGCAGGGATGGTCGGGGAGCTGTTTTTT. Its translation is CASSRAGMVGELFF.